A selection of T cell receptor beta chains follows, all from one sample in a study of cytomegalovirus exposure and HLA in healthy donors. The table came from immunoSEQ multiplex PCR; TCRdb's copy has only in-frame clones and leaves some out. The data show about 180,000 clones, with about four fifths seen just once and 4.9% held by the top ten. The sequencing sample was made of PBMCs. The receptor set was obtained from a woman between 18 and 30 years old in good health and CMV-seropositive. Both conserved end residues are part of each CDR3. D genes are given only for firm matches. Clone size is given for some rows only: seen once, a few or many times, or a class if the clone is expanded.

CDR3nt: TGCAGCGTTGAAGCTGGCTGGGGCTACACCTTC; CDR3aa: CSVEAGWGYTF; j_gene: TRBJ1-2; abundance: -; v_gene: TRBV29-1; d_gene: -
CDR3nt: TGTGCCAGTAGACTGCAGGGGTCCGCCGTTGAAAAACTGTTTTTT; CDR3aa: CASRLQGSAVEKLFF; j_gene: TRBJ1-4; abundance: -; v_gene: TRBV19; d_gene: -
CDR3nt: TGTGCCAGCAGCTTAACAGGGGGCGAAGAGCAGTACTTC; CDR3aa: CASSLTGGEEQYF; j_gene: TRBJ2-7; abundance: -; v_gene: TRBV5-4; d_gene: TRBD1
CDR3nt: TGTGCCAGCAGCCTTACCGGGACAGCCTATCAGCCCCAGCATTTT; CDR3aa: CASSLTGTAYQPQHF; j_gene: TRBJ1-5; abundance: -; v_gene: TRBV7-2; d_gene: TRBD1
CDR3nt: TGTGCCAGCAGCCAAACCGCGGACAATGAGCAGTTCTTC; CDR3aa: CASSQTADNEQFF; j_gene: TRBJ2-1; abundance: -; v_gene: TRBV5-4; d_gene: -
CDR3nt: TGTGCCAGCAGCCCCAGCCCTGGGACAGGGCATTTGGATACGCAGTATTTT; CDR3aa: CASSPSPGTGHLDTQYF; j_gene: TRBJ2-3; abundance: -; v_gene: TRBV7-3; d_gene: TRBD1
CDR3nt: TGTGCCAGCAGTCTAGGGGACAATGAGCAGTTCTTC; CDR3aa: CASSLGDNEQFF; j_gene: TRBJ2-1; abundance: -; v_gene: TRBV28; d_gene: -
CDR3nt: TGTGCCTGGAGTATCCTGGGACAGGGGGTTAAGCAGTACTTC; CDR3aa: CAWSILGQGVKQYF; j_gene: TRBJ2-7; abundance: once; v_gene: TRBV30; d_gene: TRBD1
CDR3nt: TGTGCCAGCTCACTTGTACTCGACGAGCAGTACTTC; CDR3aa: CASSLVLDEQYF; j_gene: TRBJ2-7; abundance: -; v_gene: TRBV18; d_gene: -
CDR3nt: TGTGCCAGCAGCCCAGGACTAGCGGGGGGGCTTTATTTAAATGAGCAGTTCTTC; CDR3aa: CASSPGLAGGLYLNEQFF; j_gene: TRBJ2-1; abundance: -; v_gene: TRBV11-2; d_gene: TRBD2
CDR3nt: TGTGCCAGCAGCTTGGCGGGGGGCGCGGGCAATCAGCCCCAGCATTTT; CDR3aa: CASSLAGGAGNQPQHF; j_gene: TRBJ1-5; abundance: -; v_gene: TRBV5-6; d_gene: -
CDR3nt: TGTGCCAGTAGTATCCAACTACGAGAGACCCAGTACTTC; CDR3aa: CASSIQLRETQYF; j_gene: TRBJ2-5; abundance: -; v_gene: TRBV19; d_gene: -
CDR3nt: TGTGCCAGCAGTGAATGGGGACTGGGACAGGGAGGTGGAAACACCATATATTTT; CDR3aa: CASSEWGLGQGGGNTIYF; j_gene: TRBJ1-3; abundance: once; v_gene: TRBV2; d_gene: TRBD1
CDR3nt: TGCAGTCCCCTCCACACCGAGACCCAGTACTTC; CDR3aa: CSPLHTETQYF; j_gene: TRBJ2-5; abundance: -; v_gene: TRBV20-1; d_gene: -
CDR3nt: TGTGCCAGCAGTTACCGGGGACTGAGCGATGAGCAGTTCTTC; CDR3aa: CASSYRGLSDEQFF; j_gene: TRBJ2-1; abundance: -; v_gene: TRBV6-6; d_gene: -
CDR3nt: TGTGCCTGGAGCGTAGGTAGTTTGACTCGGAACACCATATATTTT; CDR3aa: CAWSVGSLTRNTIYF; j_gene: TRBJ1-3; abundance: once; v_gene: TRBV30; d_gene: -
CDR3nt: TGTGCCAGCAAAACCGGGACAGCAAGCAATCAGCCCCAGCATTTT; CDR3aa: CASKTGTASNQPQHF; j_gene: TRBJ1-5; abundance: once; v_gene: TRBV6-5; d_gene: TRBD1
CDR3nt: TGCGCCAGCAGTGAGTCTCGGGGGGCCACAGATACGCAGTATTTT; CDR3aa: CASSESRGATDTQYF; j_gene: TRBJ2-3; abundance: once; v_gene: TRBV10-1; d_gene: -
CDR3nt: TGTGCCAGCAGCCCCAAACTTGCGGGGCCCACAGATACGCAGTATTTT; CDR3aa: CASSPKLAGPTDTQYF; j_gene: TRBJ2-3; abundance: -; v_gene: TRBV7-9; d_gene: -
CDR3nt: TGTGCCAGCAGTTATCTAGAGACCCAGTACTTC; CDR3aa: CASSYLETQYF; j_gene: TRBJ2-5; abundance: -; v_gene: TRBV6-6; d_gene: -
CDR3nt: TGTGCCAGCAGCCCAACAGGGGACTATGGCTACACCTTC; CDR3aa: CASSPTGDYGYTF; j_gene: TRBJ1-2; abundance: -; v_gene: TRBV7-9; d_gene: TRBD1
CDR3nt: TGTGCCAGCAGCTCCGACAGGGGAGATCGTGGCTACACCTTC; CDR3aa: CASSSDRGDRGYTF; j_gene: TRBJ1-2; abundance: few; v_gene: TRBV7-9; d_gene: TRBD1
CDR3nt: TGTGCCAGCAGCCCCCGTCAGGGAGGGAACACTGAAGCTTTCTTT; CDR3aa: CASSPRQGGNTEAFF; j_gene: TRBJ1-1; abundance: -; v_gene: TRBV6-6; d_gene: -
CDR3nt: TGTGCCAGCAGCATAAAGCGGCAGGTGAACACCGGGGAGCTGTTTTTT; CDR3aa: CASSIKRQVNTGELFF; j_gene: TRBJ2-2; abundance: -; v_gene: TRBV7-8; d_gene: -
CDR3nt: TGTGCCAGCAGCTTAACCGGGACAGGGAACACTGAAGCTTTCTTT; CDR3aa: CASSLTGTGNTEAFF; j_gene: TRBJ1-1; abundance: once; v_gene: TRBV11-2; d_gene: TRBD1
CDR3nt: TGTGCCAGCAGCTTAGACAGTGGACAGGGAGGCACCGGGGAGCTGTTTTTT; CDR3aa: CASSLDSGQGGTGELFF; j_gene: TRBJ2-2; abundance: -; v_gene: TRBV11-2; d_gene: TRBD1
CDR3nt: TGTGCCAGCGGGCAGAACTCCTACGAGCAGTACTTC; CDR3aa: CASGQNSYEQYF; j_gene: TRBJ2-7; abundance: -; v_gene: TRBV6-1; d_gene: -
CDR3nt: TGCGCCAGCAGCTTGGATTTGTTTGTTCCATCGGAGGCTGGCTACACCTTC; CDR3aa: CASSLDLFVPSEAGYTF; j_gene: TRBJ1-2; abundance: -; v_gene: TRBV5-1; d_gene: -
CDR3nt: TGTGCCAGCAGTTACACCGACAGGGGGTATGGCTACACCTTC; CDR3aa: CASSYTDRGYGYTF; j_gene: TRBJ1-2; abundance: few; v_gene: TRBV6-6; d_gene: TRBD1
CDR3nt: TGTGCCACCAGCGGTAGGGGGTCTCTCTACGAGCAGTACTTC; CDR3aa: CATSGRGSLYEQYF; j_gene: TRBJ2-7; abundance: -; v_gene: TRBV15; d_gene: -
CDR3nt: TGTGCCAGCAGTCTCGCCGGGACAGGGGGCCCCAAGCCCCAGCATTTT; CDR3aa: CASSLAGTGGPKPQHF; j_gene: TRBJ1-5; abundance: -; v_gene: TRBV28; d_gene: TRBD1
CDR3nt: TGTGCCAGCAGCTCTCGACAGGGGACACCCTACGAGCAGTACTTC; CDR3aa: CASSSRQGTPYEQYF; j_gene: TRBJ2-7; abundance: -; v_gene: TRBV7-9; d_gene: TRBD1